What follows are 14 T cell receptor beta chains derived from one specimen sequenced in a study of T cell responses to AZD1222 COVID-19 vaccine. Using immunoSEQ multiplex PCR, the repertoire was profiled, and TCRdb retains in-frame clones only, with some absent. Of tens of thousands of clones in the sample, around 81% are singletons; the top ten hold approximately 26%. Specimen: peripheral blood, collected 28 days after the second AZD1222 dose. These TCRs come from an adult who received the AZD1222 COVID-19 vaccine.

This clone appeared once. This chain connects TRBV12-3 or TRBV12-4 to TRBJ2-5, with D possibly being TRBD2 (5 bases). The CDR3 consists of 13 residues. Trimming stripped 3 bases from V and 5 bases from J, with 10 bases between. CDR3: CASSFEGRETQYF. CDR3 bases: TGTGCCAGCAGTTTTGAGGGAAGGGAGACCCAGTACTTC.

The V and J genes are TRBV28 and TRBJ2-5, with 8 bases lining up with TRBD2. The CDR3 has 15 residues. With V trimmed by 3 bases and J by 4 bases, 7 bases remained unmatched. Germline lookup yields CDR1 MDHEN and CDR2 SYDVKM. The CDR3 region is CASSFSSGGRETQYF. CDR3 sequence (DNA): TGTGCCAGCAGTTTTTCAAGCGGGGGCCGAGAGACCCAGTACTTC.

This rearrangement joins TRBV5-1 to TRBJ2-1; 9 bases line up with TRBD1. Losses at the gene ends were 7 bases for V and 6 bases for J; bases not matched to a gene: 11. Germline assignment: CDR1 SGHRS and CDR2 YFSETQ. CDR3 length: 15 residues. The CDR3: CASVPGTGMGNEQFF. The CDR3 DNA sequence: TGCGCCAGCGTACCCGGGACAGGGATGGGCAATGAGCAGTTCTTC.

The genes are TRBV25-1 and TRBJ2-7, with 7 bases matching TRBD2. CDR1 and CDR2 (germline): MGHDK, SYGVNS. The J segment lost 8 bases and the V segment lost 6 bases, leaving 16 bases of the junction unmatched. The CDR3 covers 15 residues. CDR3 sequence (DNA): TGTGCCAGCAGGGAAAAGACAGTCTCGGGGGGTCAGCAGTACTTC. Protein sequence: CASREKTVSGGQQYF.

The gene calls are TRBV30 and TRBJ2-7; D is uncertain. The CDR3 has 11 amino acids. Trimming shortened V by 4 bases and J by 3 bases, and 7 bases separated the two germline ends. Germline lookup yields CDR1 GTSNPN and CDR2 SVGIG (reference sequence). CDR3 amino acids: CAWTLDYEQYF. CDR3 sequence (DNA): TGTGCCTGGACCCTGGACTACGAGCAGTACTTC.

The rearrangement links TRBV5-4 to TRBJ1-2, with 7 bases aligning to TRBD1. In germline, CDR1 is SGHNT, CDR2 YYREEE (reference sequence). Germline trimming cut 4 bases from V and 2 bases from J; bases unmatched to any gene: 5. This CDR3 comprises 14 residues. As DNA, the CDR3 is TGTGCCAGCAGCGCAGGGACAGAAAACTATGGCTACACCTTC. Amino acids: CASSAGTENYGYTF.

The chain couples TRBV9 to TRBJ2-1; weak D call: TRBD1 (5 bases). V was clipped by 0 bases and J by 8 bases, with 12 bases between them. In germline, CDR1 is SGDLS, CDR2 YYNGEE. The CDR3 length is 14 residues. CDR3: CASSVGRGGDEQFF. The CDR3 DNA reads as TGTGCCAGCAGCGTAGGAAGGGGTGGTGATGAGCAGTTCTTC.

The chain has TRBV30 and TRBJ2-3; TRBD2 matches 8 bases. V trimming: 8 bases; J trimming: 0 bases; junction bases outside the gene matches: 4. The CDR3 consists of 13 residues. CDR1 and CDR2 from the germline V gene are GTSNPN and SVGIG (reference sequence). The CDR3 loop is CAVASGSTDTQYF. As DNA, the CDR3 is TGTGCCGTCGCTAGCGGGAGCACAGATACGCAGTATTTT.

This sequence joins TRBV18 and TRBJ2-3, with D possibly being TRBD2 (7 bases). Germline lookup yields CDR1 KGHSH and CDR2 LQKENI. V lost 10 bases and J lost 0, with 29 bases in between. CDR3 length: 19 amino acids. CDR3 DNA: TGTGCCACCTTGTGCGAGGTAGGGGGAGGGCCCTCTAGCACAGATACGCAGTATTTT. Its protein is CATLCEVGGGPSSTDTQYF.

The CDR3 DNA sequence: TGTGCCAGCAGCTTGAGCTCCTACGAGCAGTACTTC. It codes for CASSLSSYEQYF. The chain recombines TRBV6-5 with TRBJ2-7; no reliable D call. With 6 bases removed from V and 0 bases from J, the gap between germline ends came to 6 bases. The CDR3 runs to 12 residues. Germline V gives CDR1 MNHEY, CDR2 SVGAGI.

V and J are TRBV5-1 and TRBJ2-1; a possible D gene is TRBD1 (7 bases). Germline CDR1 reads SGHRS; CDR2 reads YFSETQ. Trimming took off 5 bases at V and 0 bases at J, with 12 bases between the two ends. The CDR3 covers 15 residues. DNA for the CDR3: TGCGCCAGCAGGGCGGGACAGAGCTCCTACAATGAGCAGTTCTTC. Its protein product is CASRAGQSSYNEQFF.

The J gene is TRBJ2-7, the V gene TRBV29-1, with TRBD1 identical over 7 bases. The V and J ends lost 6 bases and 1 base, in that order; junction bases with no gene match: 0. Germline values: CDR1 SQVTM, CDR2 ANQGSEA. This CDR3 region has 11 residues. CDR3 protein: CSVGQSYEQYF. The CDR3 nucleotides are TGCAGCGTGGGACAGTCCTACGAGCAGTACTTC.

The chain recombines TRBV30 with TRBJ1-4, with no clear D. The CDR3 extends over 14 amino acids. Germline CDR1 is GTSNPN and CDR2 is SVGIG (reference sequence). Trimming pared 0 bases from V and 5 bases from J, leaving 10 bases between. The CDR3 sequence is CAWSVPQENEKLFF. In DNA form, the CDR3 reads TGTGCCTGGAGTGTACCACAAGAAAATGAAAAACTGTTTTTT.

The J gene is TRBJ2-1, the V gene TRBV30; 11 bases align to TRBD2. With V trimmed by 3 bases and J by 4 bases, 14 bases remained unmatched. Per the germline V gene, CDR1 is GTSNPN and CDR2 is SVGIG (reference sequence). CDR3 size: 18 residues. The CDR3 sequence: CAWSAPGLADTRYNEQFF. The CDR3, as DNA: TGTGCCTGGAGCGCACCGGGACTAGCGGACACCAGGTACAATGAGCAGTTCTTC.